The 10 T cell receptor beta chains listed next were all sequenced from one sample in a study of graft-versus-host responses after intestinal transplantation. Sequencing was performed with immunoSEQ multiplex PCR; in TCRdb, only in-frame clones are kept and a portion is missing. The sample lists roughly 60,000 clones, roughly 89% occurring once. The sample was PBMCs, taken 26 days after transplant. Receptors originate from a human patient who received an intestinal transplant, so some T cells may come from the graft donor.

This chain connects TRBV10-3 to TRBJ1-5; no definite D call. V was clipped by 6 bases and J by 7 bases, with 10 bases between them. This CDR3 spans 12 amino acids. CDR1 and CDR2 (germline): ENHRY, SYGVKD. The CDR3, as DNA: TGTGCCATCAGCCCCGGAGCCCAGCCCCAGCATTTT. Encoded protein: CAISPGAQPQHF.

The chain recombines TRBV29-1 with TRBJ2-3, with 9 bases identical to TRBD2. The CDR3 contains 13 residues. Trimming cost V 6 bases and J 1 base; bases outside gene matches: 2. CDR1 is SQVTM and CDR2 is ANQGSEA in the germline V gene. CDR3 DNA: TGCAGCGTCCGACTAGCGGGCACAGATACGCAGTATTTT. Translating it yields CSVRLAGTDTQYF.

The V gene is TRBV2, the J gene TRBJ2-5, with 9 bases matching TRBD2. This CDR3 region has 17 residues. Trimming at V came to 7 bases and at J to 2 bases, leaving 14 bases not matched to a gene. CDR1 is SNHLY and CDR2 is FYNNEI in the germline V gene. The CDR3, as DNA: TGTGCCAGCACTCCCCCGGGGTCTAGCGGGGAACAAGAGACCCAGTACTTC. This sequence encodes CASTPPGSSGEQETQYF.

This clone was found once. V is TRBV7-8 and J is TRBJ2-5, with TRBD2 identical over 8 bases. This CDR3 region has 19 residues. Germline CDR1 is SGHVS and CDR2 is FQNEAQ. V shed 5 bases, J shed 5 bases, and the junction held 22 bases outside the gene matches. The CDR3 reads CASSPQKRTSFRWEETQYF. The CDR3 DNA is TGTGCCAGCAGCCCACAAAAGAGGACTAGCTTTCGATGGGAGGAGACCCAGTACTTC. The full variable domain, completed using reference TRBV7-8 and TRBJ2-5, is GAGVSQSPRYKVAKRGQDVALRCDPISGHVSLFWYQQALGQGPEFLTYFQNEAQLDKSGLPSDRFFAERPEGSVSTLKIQRTQQEDSAVYLCASSPQKRTSFRWEETQYFGPGTRLLVL.

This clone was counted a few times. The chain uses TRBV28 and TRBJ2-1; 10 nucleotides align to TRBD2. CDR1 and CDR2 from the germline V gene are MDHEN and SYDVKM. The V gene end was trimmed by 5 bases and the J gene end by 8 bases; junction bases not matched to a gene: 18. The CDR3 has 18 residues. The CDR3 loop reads CASSLLSGGLLVTDEQFF. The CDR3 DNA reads TGTGCCAGCAGTCTCCTTAGCGGGGGGTTACTTGTAACCGATGAGCAGTTCTTC.

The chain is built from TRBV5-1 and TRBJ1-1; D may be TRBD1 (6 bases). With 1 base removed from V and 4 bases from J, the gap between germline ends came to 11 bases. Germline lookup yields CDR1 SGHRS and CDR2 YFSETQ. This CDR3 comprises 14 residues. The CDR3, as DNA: TGCGCCAGCAGCTTGAATCGGGGGGCCACTGAAGCTTTCTTT. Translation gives CASSLNRGATEAFF.

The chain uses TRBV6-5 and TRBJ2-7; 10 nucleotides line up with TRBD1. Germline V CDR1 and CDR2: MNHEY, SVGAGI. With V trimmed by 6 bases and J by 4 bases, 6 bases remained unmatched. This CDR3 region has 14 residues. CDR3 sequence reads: CASRTDRGLYEQYF. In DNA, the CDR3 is TGTGCCAGCAGAACAGACAGGGGGCTTTACGAGCAGTACTTC.

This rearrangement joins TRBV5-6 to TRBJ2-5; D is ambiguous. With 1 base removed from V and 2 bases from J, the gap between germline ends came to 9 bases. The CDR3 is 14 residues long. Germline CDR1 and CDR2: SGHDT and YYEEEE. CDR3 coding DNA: TGTGCCAGCAGCTTGTCGGCAGGTCAAGAGACCCAGTACTTC. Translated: CASSLSAGQETQYF. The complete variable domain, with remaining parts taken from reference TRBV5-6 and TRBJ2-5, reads DAGVTQSPTHLIKTRGQQVTLRCSPKSGHDTVSWYQQALGQGPQFIFQYYEEEERQRGNFPDRFSGHQFPNYSSELNVNALLLGDSALYLCASSLSAGQETQYFGPGTRLLVL.

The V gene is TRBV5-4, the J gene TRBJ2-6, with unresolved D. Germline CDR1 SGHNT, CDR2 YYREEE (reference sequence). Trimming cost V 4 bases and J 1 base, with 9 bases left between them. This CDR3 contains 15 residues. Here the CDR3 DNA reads TGTGCCAGCAGCGTATTCGGTTCTGGGGCCAACGTCCTGACTTTC. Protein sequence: CASSVFGSGANVLTF.

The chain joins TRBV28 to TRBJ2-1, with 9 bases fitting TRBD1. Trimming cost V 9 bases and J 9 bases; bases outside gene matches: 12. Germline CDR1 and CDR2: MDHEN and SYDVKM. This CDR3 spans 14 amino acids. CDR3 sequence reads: CASRDRAYPGEQFF. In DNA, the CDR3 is TGTGCCAGTCGGGACAGGGCCTACCCGGGTGAGCAGTTCTTC.